One and the same sample provided the 13 T cell receptor beta chains below, sequenced in a study of shared T cell receptors in the human thymus. The method was immunoSEQ multiplex PCR; TCRdb's version includes in-frame clones alone and lacks a portion of them. The table records 600,000 or so clones, roughly 86% of them present only once. This sample was shared with a second study, whose subject was human thymus T cells.

The source material was thymocytes. Receptors were obtained from a boy younger than two with a congenital heart defect.

In the case of this clone: This likely comes from a read error, as the CDR3 has no conserved phenylalanine or tryptophan at its end. The genes are TRBV19 and TRBJ2-4; a weak D match, TRBD2 (5 bases). The CDR3 runs 14 residues. Germline V gene data show CDR1 as LNHDA and CDR2 as SQIVND (reference sequence). V was cut by 5 bases and J by 0 bases, with 8 bases left in between. The DNA for the CDR3 is TGTGCCAGTAGTCCCGGGGAAGCCAAAAACATTCAGTACCTC. Translated, it gives CASSPGEAKNIQYL.

V is TRBV28 and J is TRBJ1-5, with D unclear. Germline V gene data show CDR1 as MDHEN and CDR2 as SYDVKM. V was cut by 5 bases and J by 6 bases, with 14 bases left in between. The CDR3 totals 14 residues. Here the CDR3 DNA reads TGTGCCAGCAGTACATTCCAGTGGAGTCAGCCCCAGCATTTT. Translated: CASSTFQWSQPQHF.

CDR3: CASSLGSEAGGPDTQYF. The CDR3 DNA follows: TGTGCCAGCAGCTTAGGGTCTGAGGCGGGGGGGCCGGATACGCAGTATTTT. This sequence joins TRBV7-2 and TRBJ2-3; 9 positions match TRBD2. The junction had 11 bases not matched to a gene; V was cut back by 1 base and J by 6 bases. This CDR3 region has 17 residues. Germline CDR1 SGHTA, CDR2 FQGNSA.

The chain combines TRBV15 with TRBJ2-3; no clear D. V was trimmed by 1 base and J by 5 bases, leaving 16 bases between them. The CDR3 has 16 residues. CDR1 LNHNV and CDR2 YYDKDF come from the germline V gene (reference sequence). As DNA, the CDR3 is TGTGCCACCAGCAGAGTGAGTGGAGACCTGCGAGATACGCAGTATTTT. Protein: CATSRVSGDLRDTQYF. Variable domain in full (rest from reference TRBV15 and TRBJ2-3): DAMVIQNPRYQVTQFGKPVTLSCSQTLNHNVMYWYQQKSSQAPKLLFHYYDKDFNNEADTPDNFQSRRPNTSFCFLDIRSPGLGDTAMYLCATSRVSGDLRDTQYFGPGTRLTVL.

V usage is TRBV6-5 and J usage is TRBJ1-5; D might be TRBD1 (6 bases). The CDR3 has 13 amino acids. V dropped 5 bases and J dropped 4 bases, with 9 bases sitting between them. Germline V CDR1 and CDR2: MNHEY, SVGAGI. CDR3 sequence: CASSRQVNQPQHF. In DNA form, the CDR3 reads TGTGCCAGCAGTCGACAGGTGAATCAGCCCCAGCATTTT.

This clone was seen just once. V and J are TRBV4-1 and TRBJ1-2; 7 nucleotides match TRBD1. Germline CDR1 and CDR2: MGHRA and YSYEKL. CDR3 length: 15 amino acids. V trimming: 0 bases; J trimming: 3 bases; junction bases outside the gene matches: 4. The chain's CDR3 is CASSQEQGFDYGYTF. The CDR3 nucleotides read TGCGCCAGCAGCCAAGAACAGGGGTTTGACTATGGCTACACCTTC.

The chain is built from TRBV28 and TRBJ1-1; maybe TRBD1 (6 bases). This CDR3 is 18 amino acids long. Between the trimmed V and J ends, which lost 6 bases and 1 base, there was a span of 24 bases. Per germline, CDR1 MDHEN and CDR2 SYDVKM. CDR3 residues: CASSQLPKRGSENTEAFF. The CDR3 region has the DNA TGTGCCAGCAGCCAACTCCCCAAAAGGGGGAGCGAGAACACTGAAGCTTTCTTT.

The chain employs TRBV11-2 and TRBJ2-7; D not resolved. The CDR3 covers 14 residues. CDR1 is SGHAT, CDR2 FQNNGV, per germline. The V end lost 5 bases, the J end lost 2 bases, and 13 bases lay between the germline ends. CDR3 bases: TGTGCCAGCAGCCCCCGTCTCCTCCCCTACGAGCAGTACTTC. This sequence encodes CASSPRLLPYEQYF.

The V and J genes are TRBV29-1 and TRBJ2-7; 10 nucleotides line up with TRBD2. CDR1 is SQVTM and CDR2 is ANQGSEA in the germline V gene. V shed 4 bases and J 3 bases; nucleotides not matched to a gene: 12. CDR3 length: 16 amino acids. The CDR3 spells CSVVKASGRKSYEQYF. The CDR3 nucleotides are TGCAGCGTTGTAAAGGCTAGCGGGAGAAAAAGCTACGAGCAGTACTTC.

This rearrangement joins TRBV5-8 to TRBJ2-5; a weak D match, TRBD2 (6 bases). This CDR3 is 15 amino acids long. Trimming left V 4 bases short and J 1 base short, with 14 bases between. Germline CDR1 SGHTS, CDR2 YDEGEE. CDR3 DNA: TGTGCCAGCAGCCATGGGGGGAGCCCCCAAGAGACCCAGTACTTC. Translation: CASSHGGSPQETQYF.

CDR3 in DNA: TGTGCCAGCAGCCCCGTGGAGGTCAGCTCCTACGAGCAGTACTTC. Its translation is CASSPVEVSSYEQYF. V and J are TRBV7-9 and TRBJ2-7; D perhaps matches TRBD2 (5 bases). The CDR3 covers 15 residues. V lost 5 bases, J lost 0 bases, and 14 bases lay in between. Germline V CDR1 and CDR2: SEHNR, FQNEAQ (reference sequence).

J is TRBJ2-6 and V is TRBV19; D might be TRBD2 (5 bases). The CDR3 totals 21 residues. The V gene's germline CDR1 is LNHDA and CDR2 SQIVND (reference sequence). The ends were cut back, 4 bases at V and 0 bases at J, with 25 bases in the middle. The CDR3 reads CASSTREAGEGRFSGANVLTF. The CDR3 region has the DNA TGTGCCAGTAGTACAAGAGAGGCCGGAGAAGGGAGATTCTCTGGGGCCAACGTCCTGACTTTC. The complete variable domain, with remaining parts taken from reference TRBV19 and TRBJ2-6, reads DGGITQSPKYLFRKEGQNVTLSCEQNLNHDAMYWYRQDPGQGLRLIYYSQIVNDFQKGDIAEGYSVSREKKESFPLTVTSAQKNPTAFYLCASSTREAGEGRFSGANVLTFGAGSRLTVL.

The J gene is TRBJ1-2, the V gene TRBV2; D not resolved. The CDR3 runs 12 residues. Per germline, CDR1 SNHLY and CDR2 FYNNEI. V lost 6 bases and J 7 bases, leaving 12 bases between the germline ends. CDR3 DNA: TGTGCCAGCAGGAGGGATTCACTTGGCTACACCTTC. Residues: CASRRDSLGYTF.